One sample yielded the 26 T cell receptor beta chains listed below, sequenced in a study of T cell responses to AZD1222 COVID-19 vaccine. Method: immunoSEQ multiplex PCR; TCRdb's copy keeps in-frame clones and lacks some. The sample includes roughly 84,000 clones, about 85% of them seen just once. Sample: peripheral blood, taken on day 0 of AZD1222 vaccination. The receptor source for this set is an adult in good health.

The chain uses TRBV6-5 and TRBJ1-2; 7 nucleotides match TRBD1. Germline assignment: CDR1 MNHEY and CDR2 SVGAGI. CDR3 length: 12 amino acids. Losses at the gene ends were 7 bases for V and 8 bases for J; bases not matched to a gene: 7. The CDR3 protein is CASTQTGSGYTF. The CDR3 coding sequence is TGTGCCAGCACTCAGACAGGGAGCGGCTACACCTTC.

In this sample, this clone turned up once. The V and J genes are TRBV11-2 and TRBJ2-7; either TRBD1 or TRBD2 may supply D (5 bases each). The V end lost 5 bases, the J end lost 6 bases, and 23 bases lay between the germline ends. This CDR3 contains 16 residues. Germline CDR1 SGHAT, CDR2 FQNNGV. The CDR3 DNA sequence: TGTGCCAGCAGCCCCGGGGCTCGTGGGAGACGAGGCGAGCAGTACTTC. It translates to CASSPGARGRRGEQYF.

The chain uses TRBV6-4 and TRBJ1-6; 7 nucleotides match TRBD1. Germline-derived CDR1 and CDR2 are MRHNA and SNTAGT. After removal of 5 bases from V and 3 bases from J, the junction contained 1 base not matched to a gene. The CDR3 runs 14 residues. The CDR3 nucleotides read TGTGCCAGCAGTAGGGACAGCTATAATTCACCCCTCCACTTT. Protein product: CASSRDSYNSPLHF.

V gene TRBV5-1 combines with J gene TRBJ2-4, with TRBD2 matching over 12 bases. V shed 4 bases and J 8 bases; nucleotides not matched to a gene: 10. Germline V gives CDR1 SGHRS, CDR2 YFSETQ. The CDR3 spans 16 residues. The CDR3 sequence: CASSPAPLAGGDIQYF. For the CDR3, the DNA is TGCGCCAGCAGCCCGGCCCCTCTAGCGGGGGGGGACATTCAGTACTTC. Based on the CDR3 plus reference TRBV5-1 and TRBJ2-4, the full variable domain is KAGVTQTPRYLIKTRGQQVTLSCSPISGHRSVSWYQQTPGQGLQFLFEYFSETQRNKGNFPGRFSGRQFSNSRSEMNVSTLELGDSALYLCASSPAPLAGGDIQYFGAGTRLSVL.

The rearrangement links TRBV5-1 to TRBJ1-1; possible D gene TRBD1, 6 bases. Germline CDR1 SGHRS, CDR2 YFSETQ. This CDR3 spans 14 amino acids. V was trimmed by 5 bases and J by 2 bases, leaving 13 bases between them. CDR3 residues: CASRPGTSNTEAFF. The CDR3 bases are TGCGCCAGCAGGCCCGGGACATCCAACACTGAAGCTTTCTTT.

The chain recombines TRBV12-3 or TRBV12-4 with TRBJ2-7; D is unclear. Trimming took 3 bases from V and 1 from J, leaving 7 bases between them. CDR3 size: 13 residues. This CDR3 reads CASSFGPSYEQYF. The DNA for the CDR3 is TGTGCCAGCAGTTTCGGACCGTCCTACGAGCAGTACTTC.

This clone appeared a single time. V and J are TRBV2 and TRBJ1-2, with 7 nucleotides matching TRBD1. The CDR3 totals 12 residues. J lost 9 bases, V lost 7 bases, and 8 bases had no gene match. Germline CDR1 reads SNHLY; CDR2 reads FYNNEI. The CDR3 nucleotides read TGTGCCAGCATGAGGGACAGACAGAGCTACACCTTC. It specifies CASMRDRQSYTF. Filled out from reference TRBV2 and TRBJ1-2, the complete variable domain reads EPEVTQTPSHQVTQMGQEVILRCVPISNHLYFYWYRQILGQKVEFLVSFYNNEISEKSEIFDDQFSVERPDGSNFTLKIRSTKLEDSAMYFCASMRDRQSYTFGSGTRLTVV.

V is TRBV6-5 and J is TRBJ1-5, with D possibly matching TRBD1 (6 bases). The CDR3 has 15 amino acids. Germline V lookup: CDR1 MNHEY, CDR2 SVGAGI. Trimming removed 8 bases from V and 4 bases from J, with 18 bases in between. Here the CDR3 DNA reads TGTGCCAGCGTCTGGGGACAAGGGGGGAATCAGCCCCAGCATTTT. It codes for CASVWGQGGNQPQHF.

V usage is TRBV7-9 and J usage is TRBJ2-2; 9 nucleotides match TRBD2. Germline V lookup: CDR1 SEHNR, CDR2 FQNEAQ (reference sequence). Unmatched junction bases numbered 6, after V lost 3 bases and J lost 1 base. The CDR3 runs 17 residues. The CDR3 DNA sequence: TGTGCCAGCAGCTTGGGTCTAGCGGGGTTGAACACCGGGGAGCTGTTTTTT. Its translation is CASSLGLAGLNTGELFF. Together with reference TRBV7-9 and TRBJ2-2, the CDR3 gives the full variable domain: DTGVSQNPRHKITKRGQNVTFRCDPISEHNRLYWYRQTLGQGPEFLTYFQNEAQLEKSRLLSDRFSAERPKGSFSTLEIQRTEQGDSAMYLCASSLGLAGLNTGELFFGEGSRLTVL.

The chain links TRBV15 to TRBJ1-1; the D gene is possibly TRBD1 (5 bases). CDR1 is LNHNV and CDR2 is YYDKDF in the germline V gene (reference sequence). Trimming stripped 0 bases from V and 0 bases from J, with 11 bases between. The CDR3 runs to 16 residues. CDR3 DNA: TGTGCCACCAGCAGAGATCCAGGGACCCTGAACACTGAAGCTTTCTTT. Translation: CATSRDPGTLNTEAFF.

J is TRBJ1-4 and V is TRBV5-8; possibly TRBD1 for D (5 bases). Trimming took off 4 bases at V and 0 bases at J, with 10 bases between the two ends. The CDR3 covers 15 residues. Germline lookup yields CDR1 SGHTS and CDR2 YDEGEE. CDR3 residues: CASSGSGTTNEKLFF. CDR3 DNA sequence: TGTGCCAGCAGCGGTTCAGGGACAACTAATGAAAAACTGTTTTTT.

The CDR3 sequence is CASSLGGGQGYTF. As DNA, the CDR3 is TGTGCCAGCAGTTTAGGGGGGGGCCAAGGCTACACCTTC. This chain links TRBV12-3 or TRBV12-4 with TRBJ1-2, with D possibly matching TRBD1 (6 bases). The V gene lost 1 base and the J gene lost 8 bases, with 11 bases spanning the gap. The CDR3 loop spans 13 amino acids.

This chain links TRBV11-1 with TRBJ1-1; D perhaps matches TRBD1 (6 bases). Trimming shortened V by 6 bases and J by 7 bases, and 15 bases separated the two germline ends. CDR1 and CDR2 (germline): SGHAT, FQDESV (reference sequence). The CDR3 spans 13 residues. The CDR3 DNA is TGTGCCAGCAGACGGGGGCAAGTCAGTGAAGCTTTCTTT. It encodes CASRRGQVSEAFF.

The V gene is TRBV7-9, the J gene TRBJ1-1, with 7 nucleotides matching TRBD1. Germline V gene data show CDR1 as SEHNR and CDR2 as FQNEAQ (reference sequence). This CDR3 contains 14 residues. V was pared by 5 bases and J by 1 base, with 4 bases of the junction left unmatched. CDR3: CASSTRTGNTEAFF. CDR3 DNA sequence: TGTGCCAGCAGCACCAGGACAGGGAACACTGAAGCTTTCTTT.

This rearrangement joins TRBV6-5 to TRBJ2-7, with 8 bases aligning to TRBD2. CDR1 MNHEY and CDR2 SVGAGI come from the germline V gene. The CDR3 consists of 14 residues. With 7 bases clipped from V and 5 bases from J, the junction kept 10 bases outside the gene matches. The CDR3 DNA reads TGTGCCAGCACTCCCTGGCGGGGGGCCCACGAGCAGTACTTC. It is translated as CASTPWRGAHEQYF.

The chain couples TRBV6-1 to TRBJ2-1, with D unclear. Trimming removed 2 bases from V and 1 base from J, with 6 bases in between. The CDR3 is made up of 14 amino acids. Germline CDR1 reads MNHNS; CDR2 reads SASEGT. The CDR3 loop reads CASSEQESYNEQFF. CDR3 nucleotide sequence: TGTGCCAGCAGTGAACAAGAGTCCTACAATGAGCAGTTCTTC.

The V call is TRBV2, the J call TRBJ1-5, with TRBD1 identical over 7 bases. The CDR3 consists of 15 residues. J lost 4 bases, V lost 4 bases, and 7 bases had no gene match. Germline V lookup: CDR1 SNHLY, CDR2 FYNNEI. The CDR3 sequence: CASSGQGVDNQPQHF. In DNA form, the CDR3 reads TGTGCCAGCAGTGGGCAGGGGGTAGATAATCAGCCCCAGCATTTT.

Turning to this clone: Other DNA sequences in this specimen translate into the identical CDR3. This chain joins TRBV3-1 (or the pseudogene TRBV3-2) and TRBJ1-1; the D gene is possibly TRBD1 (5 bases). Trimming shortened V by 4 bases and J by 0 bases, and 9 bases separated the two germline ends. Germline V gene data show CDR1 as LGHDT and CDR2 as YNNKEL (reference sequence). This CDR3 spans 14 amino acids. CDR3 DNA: TGTGCCAGCAGCCCCGGGACGGTGAACACTGAAGCTTTCTTT. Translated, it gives CASSPGTVNTEAFF.

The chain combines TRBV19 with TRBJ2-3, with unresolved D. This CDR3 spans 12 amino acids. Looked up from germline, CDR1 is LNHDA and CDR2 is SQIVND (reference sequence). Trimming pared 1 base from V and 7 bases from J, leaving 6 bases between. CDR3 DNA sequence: TGTGCCAGTAGTATAGGGACCAATACGCAGTATTTT. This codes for CASSIGTNTQYF. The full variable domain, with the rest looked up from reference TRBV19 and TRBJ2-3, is DGGITQSPKYLFRKEGQNVTLSCEQNLNHDAMYWYRQDPGQGLRLIYYSQIVNDFQKGDIAEGYSVSREKKESFPLTVTSAQKNPTAFYLCASSIGTNTQYFGPGTRLTVL.

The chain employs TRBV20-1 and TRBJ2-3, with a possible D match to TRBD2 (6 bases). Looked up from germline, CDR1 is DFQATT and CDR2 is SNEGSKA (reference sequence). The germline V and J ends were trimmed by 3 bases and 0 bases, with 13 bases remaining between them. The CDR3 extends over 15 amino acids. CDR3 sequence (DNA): TGCAGTGCTAGTTTTCTAGCGCCAAGCACAGATACGCAGTATTTT. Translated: CSASFLAPSTDTQYF.

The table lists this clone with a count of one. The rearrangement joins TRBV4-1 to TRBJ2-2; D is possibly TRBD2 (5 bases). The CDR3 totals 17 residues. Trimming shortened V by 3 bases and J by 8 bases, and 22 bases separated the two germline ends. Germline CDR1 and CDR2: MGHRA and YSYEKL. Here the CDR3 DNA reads TGCGCCAGCAGCCACCCCCGGGGTAACGGGATATTGGGGGAGCTGTTTTTT. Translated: CASSHPRGNGILGELFF.

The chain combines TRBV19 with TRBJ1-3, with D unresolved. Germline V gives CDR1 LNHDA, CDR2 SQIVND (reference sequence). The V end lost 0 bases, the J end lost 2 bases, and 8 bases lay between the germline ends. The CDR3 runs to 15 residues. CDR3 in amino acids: CASSIDRAPGNTIYF. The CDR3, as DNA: TGTGCCAGTAGTATAGATCGGGCCCCTGGAAACACCATATATTTT. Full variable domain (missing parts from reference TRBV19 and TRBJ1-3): DGGITQSPKYLFRKEGQNVTLSCEQNLNHDAMYWYRQDPGQGLRLIYYSQIVNDFQKGDIAEGYSVSREKKESFPLTVTSAQKNPTAFYLCASSIDRAPGNTIYFGEGSWLTVV.

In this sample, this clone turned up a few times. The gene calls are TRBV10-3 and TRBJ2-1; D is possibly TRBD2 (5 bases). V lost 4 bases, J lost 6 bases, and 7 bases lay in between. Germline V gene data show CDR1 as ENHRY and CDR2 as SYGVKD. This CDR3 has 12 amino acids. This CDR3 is CAISGTLNEQFF. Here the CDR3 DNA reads TGTGCCATCAGTGGGACTCTCAATGAGCAGTTCTTC.

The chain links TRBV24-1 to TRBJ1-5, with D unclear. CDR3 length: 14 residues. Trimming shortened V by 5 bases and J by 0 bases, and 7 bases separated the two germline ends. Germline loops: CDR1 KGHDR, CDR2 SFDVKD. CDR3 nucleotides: TGTGCCACCAGTGCATCTTATAGCAATCAGCCCCAGCATTTT. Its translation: CATSASYSNQPQHF.

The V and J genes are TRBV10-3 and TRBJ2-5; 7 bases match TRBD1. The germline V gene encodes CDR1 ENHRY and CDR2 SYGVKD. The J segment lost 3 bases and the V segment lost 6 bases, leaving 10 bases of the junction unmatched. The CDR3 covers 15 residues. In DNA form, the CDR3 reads TGTGCCATCAGGGGGACAGTCCCGAATGAAGAGACCCAGTACTTC. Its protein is CAIRGTVPNEETQYF.

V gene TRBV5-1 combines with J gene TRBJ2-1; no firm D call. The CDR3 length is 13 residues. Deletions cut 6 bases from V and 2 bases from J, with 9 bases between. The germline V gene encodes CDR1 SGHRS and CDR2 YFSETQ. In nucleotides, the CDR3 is TGCGCCAGCAACTCACGGCCCTACAATGAGCAGTTCTTC. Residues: CASNSRPYNEQFF.